This T cell receptor (beta chain) was captured by sequencing in a study of long-term antiretroviral therapy in people with HIV. Regarding the study as a whole: Dating from the mid-2000s to the late 2010s, the blood was possibly obtained under older ART regimens. It was not possible to obtain data on ART adherence, viral resistance or therapy changes. Before ART, certain clones expanded, and these dominated the repertoire at all time points.

V gave up 6 bases and J gave up 6 bases, with 18 bases separating them. Germline CDR1 and CDR2: MDHEN and SYDVKM. CDR3 length equals 15 residues. Version v3.0 of the immunoSEQ assay ran at survey level. Sequenced by immunoSEQ multiplex PCR; TCRdb stores in-frame clones only, minus some. The table lists some 40,000 clones, 94% of them singletons. Turning to this clone: No antigen is known for it.

The sequence derives from a man aged 30 to 39 with HIV. Material: unsorted PBMCs, obtained almost 9.5 years after starting antiretroviral therapy. J is TRBJ1-5 and V is TRBV28; possible D gene TRBD1, 6 bases. DNA of the CDR3: TGTGCCAGCAGACCGACCGGGAGGGGGTCTCAGCCCCAGCATTTT. Amino acid sequence: CASRPTGRGSQPQHF.